One T cell receptor beta chain is described in this entry. This sample was taken from a study of neurological immune-mediated disorders. Each CDR3 protein is one row after TCRdb ran MiXCR on the 5' RACE reads. The data contain around 20,000 distinct CDR3 sequences, around 6.2% of them seen just once; the ten biggest clones take up 45% to 50%. Germline V gene sequence: CDR1 MNHEY, CDR2 SVGAGI. V dropped 0 bases and J dropped 13 bases, with 16 bases sitting between them. The CDR3 has 14 residues. This receptor was obtained from a young man in good health. The sample consisted of CD8+ T cells from blood. The chain combines TRBV6-5 with TRBJ1-5; tentatively, D is TRBD1 (5 bases). CDR3 region: CASSYSGEIHPQHF. CDR3 in DNA: TGTGCCAGCAGTTACTCGGGGGAGATTCATCCTCAGCATTTT.